This TCR beta chain was observed in a study of blood T cell repertoires in COVID-19. Study as a whole: From the United States, Italy and Spain came samples of acute and convalescent COVID-19. PBMCs, B-cell-depleted T cells, or T cells provided the cDNA or gDNA that made up the material.

Original data processing: For nucleated cells, counts were estimated from reference gene primer amplification. Profiling relied on immunoSEQ multiplex PCR, and the TCRdb table lists in-frame clones only, not all of them. V, J and clone size derive from that table, while D and trimming were established from the DNA sequence. The sample has roughly 220,000 clones, 75% to 85% seen once; the top ten hold 8% to 9%. The sequence came from an elderly woman with COVID-19, enrolled during active disease. Specimen: peripheral blood.

The CDR3 nucleotides read TGTGCCAGCAGGCCGGGGACAGGGTCAAGTGGCTACACCTTC. This translates into CASRPGTGSSGYTF. The chain carries TRBV27 and TRBJ1-2, with TRBD1 matching 9 bases. Germline lookup yields CDR1 MNHEY and CDR2 SMNVEV (reference sequence). V dropped 6 bases and J dropped 7; count of bases not matched to a gene: 9. The CDR3 consists of 14 residues.